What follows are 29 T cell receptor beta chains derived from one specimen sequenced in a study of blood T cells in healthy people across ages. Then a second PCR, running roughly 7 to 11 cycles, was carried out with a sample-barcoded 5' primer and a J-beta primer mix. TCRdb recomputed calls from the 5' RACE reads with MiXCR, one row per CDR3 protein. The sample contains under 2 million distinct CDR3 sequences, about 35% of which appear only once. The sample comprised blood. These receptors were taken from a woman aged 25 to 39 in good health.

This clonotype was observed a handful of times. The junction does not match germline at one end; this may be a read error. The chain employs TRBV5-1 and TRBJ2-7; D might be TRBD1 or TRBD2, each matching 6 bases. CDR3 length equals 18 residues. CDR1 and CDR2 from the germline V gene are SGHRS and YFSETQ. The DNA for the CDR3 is TGCACCAGCAGCGAGGGGAAGGGACTCCAAATGGGGGCTTACGAGCAGTACTTC. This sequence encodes CTSSEGKGLQMGAYEQYF.

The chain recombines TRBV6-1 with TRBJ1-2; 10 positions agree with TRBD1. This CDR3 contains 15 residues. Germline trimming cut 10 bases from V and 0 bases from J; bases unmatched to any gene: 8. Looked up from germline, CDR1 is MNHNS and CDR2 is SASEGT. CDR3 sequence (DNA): TGTGCCATTCGGAGGGACAGGGGAACTAACTATGGCTACACCTTC. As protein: CAIRRDRGTNYGYTF.

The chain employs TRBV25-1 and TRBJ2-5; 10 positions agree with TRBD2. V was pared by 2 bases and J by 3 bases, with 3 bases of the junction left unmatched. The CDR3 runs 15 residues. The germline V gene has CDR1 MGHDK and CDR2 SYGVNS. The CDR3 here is CASSEPLAGKETQYF. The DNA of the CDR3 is TGTGCCAGCAGTGAACCACTAGCGGGGAAAGAGACCCAGTACTTC. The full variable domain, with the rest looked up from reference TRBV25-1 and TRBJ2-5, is EADIYQTPRYLVIGTGKKITLECSQTMGHDKMYWYQQDPGMELHLIHYSYGVNSTEKGDLSSESTVSRIRTEHFPLTLESARPSHTSQYLCASSEPLAGKETQYFGPGTRLLVL.

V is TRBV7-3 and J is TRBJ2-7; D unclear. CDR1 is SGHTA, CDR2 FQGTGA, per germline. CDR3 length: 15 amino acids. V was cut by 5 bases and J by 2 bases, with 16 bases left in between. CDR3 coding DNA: TGTGCCAGCAGCGAATTCGGACCACACCCCTACGAGCAGTACTTC. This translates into CASSEFGPHPYEQYF.

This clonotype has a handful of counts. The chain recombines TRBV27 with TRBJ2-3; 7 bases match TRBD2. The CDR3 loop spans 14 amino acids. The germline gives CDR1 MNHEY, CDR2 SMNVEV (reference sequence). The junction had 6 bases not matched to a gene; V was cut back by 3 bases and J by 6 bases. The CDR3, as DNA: TGTGCCAGCAGTTTTATGGGGGGGATTGATACGCAGTATTTT. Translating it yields CASSFMGGIDTQYF.

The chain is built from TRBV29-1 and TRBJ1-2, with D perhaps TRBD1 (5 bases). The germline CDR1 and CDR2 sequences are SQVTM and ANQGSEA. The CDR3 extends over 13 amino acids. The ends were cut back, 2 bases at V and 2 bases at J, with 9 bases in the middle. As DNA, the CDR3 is TGCAGCGTTGAAAGTGACAGCAACTATGGCTACACCTTC. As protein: CSVESDSNYGYTF.

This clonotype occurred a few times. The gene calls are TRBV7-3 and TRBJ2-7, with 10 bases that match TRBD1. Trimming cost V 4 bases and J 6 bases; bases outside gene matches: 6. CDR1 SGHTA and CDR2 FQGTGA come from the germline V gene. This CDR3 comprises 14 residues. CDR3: CASSSAGQGTEQYF. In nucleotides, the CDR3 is TGTGCCAGCAGCTCCGCGGGACAGGGGACCGAGCAGTACTTC.

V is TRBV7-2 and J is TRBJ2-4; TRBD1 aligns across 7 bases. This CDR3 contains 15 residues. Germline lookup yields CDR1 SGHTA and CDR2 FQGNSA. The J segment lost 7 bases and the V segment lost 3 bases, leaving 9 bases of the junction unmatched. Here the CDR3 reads CASSFNRGRGNIQYF. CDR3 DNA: TGTGCCAGCAGCTTTAACAGGGGACGCGGGAACATTCAGTACTTC.

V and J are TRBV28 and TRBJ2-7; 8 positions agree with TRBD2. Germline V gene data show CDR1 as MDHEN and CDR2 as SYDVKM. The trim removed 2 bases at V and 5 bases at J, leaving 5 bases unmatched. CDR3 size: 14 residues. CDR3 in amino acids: CASSLSGRGNEQYF. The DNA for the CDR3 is TGTGCCAGCAGTTTAAGCGGGAGAGGGAACGAGCAGTACTTC.

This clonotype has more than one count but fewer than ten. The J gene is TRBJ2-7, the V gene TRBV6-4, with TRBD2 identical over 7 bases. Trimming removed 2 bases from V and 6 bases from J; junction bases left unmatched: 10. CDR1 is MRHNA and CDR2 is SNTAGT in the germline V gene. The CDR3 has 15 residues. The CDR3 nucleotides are TGTGCCAGCAGTGACCGCCCTTTGGGGGGGAGCGAGCAGTACTTC. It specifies CASSDRPLGGSEQYF.

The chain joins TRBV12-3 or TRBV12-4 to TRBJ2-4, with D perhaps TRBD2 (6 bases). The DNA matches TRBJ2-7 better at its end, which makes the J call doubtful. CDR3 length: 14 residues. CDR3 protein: CANSSTSGSREQYF. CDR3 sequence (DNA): TGTGCCAACAGCTCGACTAGTGGGAGTCGCGAGCAGTACTTC.

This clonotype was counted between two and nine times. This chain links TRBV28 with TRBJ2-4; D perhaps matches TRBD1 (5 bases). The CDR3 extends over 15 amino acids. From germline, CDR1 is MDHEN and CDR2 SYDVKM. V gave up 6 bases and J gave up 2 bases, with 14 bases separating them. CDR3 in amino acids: CASRWARVPKNIQYF. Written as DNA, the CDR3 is TGTGCCAGCAGATGGGCCAGGGTACCCAAAAACATTCAGTACTTC.

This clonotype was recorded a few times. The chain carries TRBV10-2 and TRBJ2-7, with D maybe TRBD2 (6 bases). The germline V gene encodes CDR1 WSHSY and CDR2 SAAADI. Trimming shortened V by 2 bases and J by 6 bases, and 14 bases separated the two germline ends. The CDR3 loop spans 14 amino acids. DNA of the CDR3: TGCGCCAGCAGTGAGACGGGGCGGAGGGGCGAGCAGTACTTC. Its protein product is CASSETGRRGEQYF.

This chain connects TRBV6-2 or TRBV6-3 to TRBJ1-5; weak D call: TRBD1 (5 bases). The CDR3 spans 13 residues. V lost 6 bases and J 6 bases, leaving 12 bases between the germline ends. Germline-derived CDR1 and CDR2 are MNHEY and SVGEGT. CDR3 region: CASRRGVSQPQHF. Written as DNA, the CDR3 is TGTGCCAGCAGACGAGGGGTAAGTCAGCCCCAGCATTTT.

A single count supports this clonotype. The CDR3 protein is CASTRGEGYNEQFF. CDR3 nucleotides: TGTGCCAGCACAAGGGGGGAGGGTTACAATGAGCAGTTCTTC. The V gene is TRBV27, the J gene TRBJ2-1; TRBD2 is a possible D gene (7 bases). Germline loops: CDR1 MNHEY, CDR2 SMNVEV (reference sequence). The CDR3 extends over 14 amino acids. V was cut by 7 bases and J by 4 bases, with 14 bases left in between.

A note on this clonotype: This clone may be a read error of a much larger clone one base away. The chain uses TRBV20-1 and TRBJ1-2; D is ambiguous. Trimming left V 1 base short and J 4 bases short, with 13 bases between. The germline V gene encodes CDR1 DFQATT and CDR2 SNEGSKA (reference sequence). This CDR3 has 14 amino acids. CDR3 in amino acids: CSARAPGRVYGYTF. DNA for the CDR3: TGCAGTGCTAGAGCCCCAGGACGGGTCTATGGCTACACCTTC.

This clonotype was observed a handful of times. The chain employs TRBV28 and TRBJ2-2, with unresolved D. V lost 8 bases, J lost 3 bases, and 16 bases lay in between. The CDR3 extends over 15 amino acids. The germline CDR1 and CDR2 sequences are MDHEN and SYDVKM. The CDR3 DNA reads TGTGCCAGCGGAGAACTTCCCCCAGACACCGGGGAGCTGTTTTTT. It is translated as CASGELPPDTGELFF.

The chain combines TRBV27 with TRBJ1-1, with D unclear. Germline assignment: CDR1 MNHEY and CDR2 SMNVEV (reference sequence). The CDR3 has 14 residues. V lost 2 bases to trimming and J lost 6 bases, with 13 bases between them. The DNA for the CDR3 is TGTGCCAGCAGTTTAACGGGAACTGGGTCTGAAGCTTTCTTT. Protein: CASSLTGTGSEAFF.

The CDR3 spells CSAKGQVQETQYF. In DNA form, the CDR3 reads TGCAGTGCTAAGGGACAGGTACAAGAGACCCAGTACTTC. This rearrangement joins TRBV20-1 to TRBJ2-5, with 8 bases that match TRBD1. The germline CDR1 and CDR2 sequences are DFQATT and SNEGSKA (reference sequence). The CDR3 spans 13 residues. Germline trimming cut 4 bases from V and 2 bases from J; bases unmatched to any gene: 3.

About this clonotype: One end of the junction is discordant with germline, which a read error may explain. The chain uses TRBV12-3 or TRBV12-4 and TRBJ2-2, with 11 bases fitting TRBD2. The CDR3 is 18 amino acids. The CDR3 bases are TGTGCCAGCAGCCCCTTTCCGGGACTAGCGGCGAACACCGGGGAGCGGTTTTTT. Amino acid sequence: CASSPFPGLAANTGERFF.

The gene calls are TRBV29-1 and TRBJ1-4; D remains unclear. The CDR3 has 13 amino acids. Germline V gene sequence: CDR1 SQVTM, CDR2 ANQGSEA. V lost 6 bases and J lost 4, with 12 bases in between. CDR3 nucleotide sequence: TGCAGCGTCGGAGGCGGTGGTAATGAAAAACTGTTTTTT. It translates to CSVGGGGNEKLFF.

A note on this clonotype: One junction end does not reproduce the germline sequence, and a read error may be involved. The CDR3 DNA reads TGCAGTGCTAGAGATCTTTCGGGCAATCAGCCCCGGCATTTT. It encodes CSARDLSGNQPRHF. V and J are TRBV20-1 and TRBJ1-5, with D unclear. The germline gives CDR1 DFQATT, CDR2 SNEGSKA (reference sequence). The CDR3 totals 14 residues.

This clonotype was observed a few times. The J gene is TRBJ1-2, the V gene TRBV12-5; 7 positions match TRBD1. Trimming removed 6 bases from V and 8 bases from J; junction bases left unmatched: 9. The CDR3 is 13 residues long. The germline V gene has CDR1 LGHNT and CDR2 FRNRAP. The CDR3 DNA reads TGTGCTAGTGGGGACAGGCCGGGGGACGGCTACACCTTC. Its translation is CASGDRPGDGYTF.

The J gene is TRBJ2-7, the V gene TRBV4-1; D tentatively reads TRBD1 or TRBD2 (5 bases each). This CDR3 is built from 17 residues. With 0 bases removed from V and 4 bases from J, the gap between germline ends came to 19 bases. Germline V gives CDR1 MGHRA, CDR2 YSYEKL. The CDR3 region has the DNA TGCGCCAGCAGCCAAGATCATAGGGACCCGAAACCGTACGAGCAGTACTTC. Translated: CASSQDHRDPKPYEQYF.

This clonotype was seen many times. The CDR3 here is CSVGQFNYGYTF. The DNA of the CDR3 is TGCAGCGTTGGACAGTTTAACTATGGCTACACCTTC. This rearrangement joins TRBV29-1 to TRBJ1-2; a possible D gene is TRBD1 (5 bases). Germline CDR1 is SQVTM and CDR2 is ANQGSEA. CDR3 length equals 12 residues. Deletions cut 4 bases from V and 1 base from J, with 7 bases between. Combining the CDR3 with reference TRBV29-1 and TRBJ1-2 gives the whole variable domain SAVISQKPSRDICQRGTSLTIQCQVDSQVTMMFWYRQQPGQSLTLIATANQGSEATYESGFVIDKFPISRPNLTFSTLTVSNMSPEDSSIYLCSVGQFNYGYTFGSGTRLTVV.

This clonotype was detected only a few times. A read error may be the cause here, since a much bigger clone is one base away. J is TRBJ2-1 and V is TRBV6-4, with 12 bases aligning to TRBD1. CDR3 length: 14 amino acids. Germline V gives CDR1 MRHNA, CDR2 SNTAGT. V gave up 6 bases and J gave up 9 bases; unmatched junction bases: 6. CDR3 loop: CASRDGTGGIEQFF. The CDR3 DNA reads TGTGCCAGCAGGGACGGGACAGGGGGCATTGAGCAGTTCTTC.

The chain's CDR3 is CASSRATQGSGRHEQYF. The CDR3 bases are TGTGCCAGCAGCCGAGCGACACAGGGGAGCGGTAGGCACGAGCAGTACTTC. The gene calls are TRBV7-2 and TRBJ2-7; 7 nucleotides align to TRBD1. The V gene end was trimmed by 5 bases and the J gene end by 5 bases; junction bases not matched to a gene: 18. The germline gives CDR1 SGHTA, CDR2 FQGNSA. The CDR3 length is 17 residues.

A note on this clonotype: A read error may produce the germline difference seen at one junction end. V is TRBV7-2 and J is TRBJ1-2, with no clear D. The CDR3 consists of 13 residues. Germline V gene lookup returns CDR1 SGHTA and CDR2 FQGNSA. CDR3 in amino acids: CASSLWINYGYTF. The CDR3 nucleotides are TGTGCCAGCAGCCTCTGGATCAACTATGGTTACACCTTC.

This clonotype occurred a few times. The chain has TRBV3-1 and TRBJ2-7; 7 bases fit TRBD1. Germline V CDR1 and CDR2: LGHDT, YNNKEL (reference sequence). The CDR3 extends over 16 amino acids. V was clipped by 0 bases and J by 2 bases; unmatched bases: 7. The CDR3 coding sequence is TGTGCCAGCAGCCAAGACCCGGGACAGAGAGCCTACGAGCAGTACTTC. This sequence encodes CASSQDPGQRAYEQYF.